Below, one T cell receptor beta chain is given with its context. As yet, its antigen is unknown. Lysates of CMV-infected fibroblasts at 10 ug/mL stimulated these cells. Sorted nonresponding memory CD4+ T cells were CD40L-negative, CD69-negative, CD45RO-high. CDR1 is SGHKS and CDR2 is YYEKEE in the germline V gene (reference sequence). This CDR3 is 15 amino acids long. V was trimmed by 0 bases and J by 6 bases, leaving 15 bases between them. The data originate from a study of persistence of HIV-infected CD4 T cells. This was the immunoSEQ version 4 assay in survey mode. Assay used: immunoSEQ multiplex PCR; TCRdb lists only in-frame clones, some missing. The sample yields 46,000 or so clones, about four fifths seen once.

This clonotype originated in an adult man with HIV who was CMV-seropositive. The rearrangement links TRBV5-5 to TRBJ1-2, with a weak D call TRBD1 (6 bases). The sample consisted of CD4+ T cells sorted from PBMCs after approximately 19-hour stimulation, taken from a patient who received antiretroviral therapy. The CDR3 here is CASSLEAGATHGYTF. As DNA, the CDR3 is TGTGCCAGCAGCTTGGAGGCGGGGGCGACTCATGGCTACACCTTC.